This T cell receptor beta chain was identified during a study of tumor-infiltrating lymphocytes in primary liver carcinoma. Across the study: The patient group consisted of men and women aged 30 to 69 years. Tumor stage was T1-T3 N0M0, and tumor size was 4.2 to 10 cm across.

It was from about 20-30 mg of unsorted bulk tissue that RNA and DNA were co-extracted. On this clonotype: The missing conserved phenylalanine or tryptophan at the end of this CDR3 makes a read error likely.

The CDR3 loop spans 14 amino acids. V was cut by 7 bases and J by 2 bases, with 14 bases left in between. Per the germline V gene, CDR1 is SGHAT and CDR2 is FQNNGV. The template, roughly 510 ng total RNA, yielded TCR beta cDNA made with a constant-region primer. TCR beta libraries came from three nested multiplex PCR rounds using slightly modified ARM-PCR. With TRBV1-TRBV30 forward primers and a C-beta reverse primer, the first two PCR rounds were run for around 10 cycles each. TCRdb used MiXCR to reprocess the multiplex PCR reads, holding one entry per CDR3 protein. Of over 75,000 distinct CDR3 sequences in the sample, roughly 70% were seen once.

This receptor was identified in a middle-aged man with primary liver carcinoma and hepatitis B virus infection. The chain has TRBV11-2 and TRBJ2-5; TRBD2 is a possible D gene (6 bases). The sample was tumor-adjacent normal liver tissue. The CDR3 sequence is CASNRRDSQETQYV. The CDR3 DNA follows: TGTGCCAGCAACCGGCGGGACTCACAAGAGACCCAGTACGTC.